A selection of T cell receptor beta chains follows, all from one sample in a study of PD-L1 blockade in urothelial cancer. Clones were read by immunoSEQ multiplex PCR, and TCRdb kept only the in-frame ones, dropping some. The repertoire holds 130,000 or so clones, roughly 84% seen once, with 3.2% in the top ten. Sequences were derived from PBMCs, sampled around atezolizumab (anti-PD-L1) treatment. The source of these receptors is a man aged 45-65 years with urothelial cancer. Both conserved end residues are part of each CDR3. The D gene is left open where the match is weak. Clone size appears in some rows only: once, few, many, or a class for an expanded clone.

cdr3_nt cdr3_aa clone_size j_call cdr3_length d_call v_call
TGTGCCAGCAGCTTAGCGGCGGTGACCTCTGGAAACACCATATATTTT CASSLAAVTSGNTIYF - TRBJ1-3 16 - TRBV7-9
TGTGCCAGCAGTCCAAGCGGGAGGGTGACCGAGCAGTACTTC CASSPSGRVTEQYF - TRBJ2-7 14 TRBD2 TRBV7-2
TGTGCCACTTCTCAGCGGGAGGATACGTACGAGCAGTACTTC CATSQREDTYEQYF - TRBJ2-7 14 TRBD2 TRBV10-3
TGTGCCAGCAGTTTAGGGGAGTTCTACGAGCAGTACTTC CASSLGEFYEQYF once TRBJ2-7 13 - TRBV28
TGTGCCAGCACCCTCGCCGGGACATATGGTTCACCCCTCCACTTT CASTLAGTYGSPLHF - TRBJ1-6 15 - TRBV28
TGCGCCAGCAGTGAGGCGGTCCCGCCCCGGACCCAGTACTTC CASSEAVPPRTQYF - TRBJ2-5 14 - TRBV10-1
TGTGCTAGCAGCTGGAGGGGCGGCCTCACAGATACGCAGTATTTT CASSWRGGLTDTQYF - TRBJ2-3 15 - TRBV7-7
TGTGCCTCCAGGCGGGATACCTACAATGAGCAGTTCTTC CASRRDTYNEQFF - TRBJ2-1 13 - TRBV2
TGTGCCATCCGGGATGGCTCGGGGAATTCACCCCTCCACTTT CAIRDGSGNSPLHF - TRBJ1-6 14 - TRBV10-3
TGTGCCAGCAGCTTGGCAGGGAATCAGCCCCAGCATTTT CASSLAGNQPQHF few TRBJ1-5 13 - TRBV5-5
TGTGCCAGCACCCGGACTAGCAGCCCCTACGAGCAGTACTTC CASTRTSSPYEQYF - TRBJ2-7 14 TRBD2 TRBV6-5
TGTGCCAGCCCGTGGGACAGCTATGGCTACACCTTC CASPWDSYGYTF once TRBJ1-2 12 TRBD1 TRBV11-2
TGCGCCAGCAGCTTGGGGGGACAGGGGTCCTACGAGCAGTACTTC CASSLGGQGSYEQYF - TRBJ2-7 15 TRBD1 TRBV5-1
TGTGCCAGCAGCCAAGATAGTCCCGGGACTAGCGGGAGCAATGAGCAGTTCTTC CASSQDSPGTSGSNEQFF - TRBJ2-1 18 TRBD2 TRBV4-2
TGTGCCAGCAGCAGGACAGGGTCGGAGACCCAGTACTTC CASSRTGSETQYF few TRBJ2-5 13 TRBD1 TRBV5-4
TGTGCCAGCGGTACAGGGGGCTTCGAGCAGTACTTC CASGTGGFEQYF once TRBJ2-7 12 TRBD1 TRBV5-4
TGTGCCAGTAGTCCCTACGGCCCTAGCGGAGGGGGGAATGAGCAGTTCTTC CASSPYGPSGGGNEQFF - TRBJ2-1 17 - TRBV19
TGTGCCAGCAGCCCCCAGCTAGCGGACAACACCGGGGAGCTGTTTTTT CASSPQLADNTGELFF few TRBJ2-2 16 TRBD2 TRBV5-6
TGTGCCAGCAATCAGGGATTCGGCACAGATACGCAGTATTTT CASNQGFGTDTQYF - TRBJ2-3 14 - TRBV6-1
TGTGCCAGCAGCTTACGGGAAATATCGGAAGCTTTCTTT CASSLREISEAFF - TRBJ1-1 13 - TRBV11-2
TGTGCCAGCAGCCTAACTAGCGGGGTATACAATGAGCAGTTCTTC CASSLTSGVYNEQFF few TRBJ2-1 15 TRBD2 TRBV7-9
TGTGCCTGGGGCGTGGGGCACTACGAGCAGTACTTC CAWGVGHYEQYF - TRBJ2-7 12 - TRBV30
TGTGCCAGCAGGGCCCTAGCGGGAGTAGGAAATGAGCAGTTCTTC CASRALAGVGNEQFF - TRBJ2-1 15 TRBD2 TRBV28